This note documents a single T cell receptor beta chain sequence. Its antigen is undetermined. The data were taken from a study of T cell responses to AZD1222 COVID-19 vaccine. General study findings and limits: Dominant CD4 TCR responses targeted spike regions 160-218 and 743-854. The study identified only six AZD1222 recipients as seropositive at baseline. Clonal diversity may have been underestimated, and the donors were mostly white British, with more females than males.

The CDR3 is made up of 16 amino acids. Germline V gene data show CDR1 as KGHSH and CDR2 as LQKENI. V lost 0 bases and J lost 7, with 16 bases in between. Generated by immunoSEQ multiplex PCR, the TCRdb table keeps only in-frame clones and is missing some. The table lists more than 95,000 clones, approximately 90% of them singletons. The chain couples TRBV18 to TRBJ2-1; tentative D call: TRBD1 (6 bases). The receptor comes from an adult in good health. Source: peripheral blood, taken on day 0 of AZD1222 vaccination. The CDR3 DNA is TGTGCCAGCTCACCACCGAACAGGGACCTTATTAATGAGCAGTTCTTC. Amino acids: CASSPPNRDLINEQFF.